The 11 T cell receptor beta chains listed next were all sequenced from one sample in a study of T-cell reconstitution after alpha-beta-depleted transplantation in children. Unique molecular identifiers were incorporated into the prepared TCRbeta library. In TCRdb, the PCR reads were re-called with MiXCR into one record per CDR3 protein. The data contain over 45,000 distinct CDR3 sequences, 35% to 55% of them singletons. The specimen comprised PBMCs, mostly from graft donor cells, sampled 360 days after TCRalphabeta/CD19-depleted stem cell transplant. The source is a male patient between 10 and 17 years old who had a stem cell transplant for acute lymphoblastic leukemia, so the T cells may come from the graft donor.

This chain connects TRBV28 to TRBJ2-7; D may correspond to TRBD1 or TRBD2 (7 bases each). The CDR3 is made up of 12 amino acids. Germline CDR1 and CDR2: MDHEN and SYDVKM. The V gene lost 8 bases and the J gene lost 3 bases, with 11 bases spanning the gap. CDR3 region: CASSRGGYEQYF. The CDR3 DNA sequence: TGTGCCAGCTCCAGGGGGGGCTACGAGCAGTACTTC. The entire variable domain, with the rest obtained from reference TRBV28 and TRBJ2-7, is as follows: DVKVTQSSRYLVKRTGEKVFLECVQDMDHENMFWYRQDPGLGLRLIYFSYDVKMKEKGDIPEGYSVSREKKERFSLILESASTNQTSMYLCASSRGGYEQYFGPGTRLTVT.

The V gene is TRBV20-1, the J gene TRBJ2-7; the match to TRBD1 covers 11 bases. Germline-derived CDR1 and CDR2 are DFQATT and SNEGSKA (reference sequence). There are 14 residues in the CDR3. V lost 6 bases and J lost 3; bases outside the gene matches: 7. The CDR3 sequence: CSAPRTGGFYEQYF. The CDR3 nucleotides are TGCAGTGCACCAAGGACAGGGGGCTTCTACGAGCAGTACTTC.

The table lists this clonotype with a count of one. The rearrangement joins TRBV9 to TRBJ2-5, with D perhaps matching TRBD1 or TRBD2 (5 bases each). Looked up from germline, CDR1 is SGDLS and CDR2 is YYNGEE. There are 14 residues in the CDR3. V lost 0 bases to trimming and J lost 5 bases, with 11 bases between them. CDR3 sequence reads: CASSVGGNGETQYF. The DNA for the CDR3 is TGTGCCAGCAGCGTAGGGGGGAATGGGGAGACCCAGTACTTC.

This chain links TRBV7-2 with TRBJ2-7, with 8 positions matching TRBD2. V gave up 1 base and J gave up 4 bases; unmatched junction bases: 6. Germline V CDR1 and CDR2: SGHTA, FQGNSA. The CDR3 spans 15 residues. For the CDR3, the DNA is TGTGCCAGCAGCTTAGGTACTAGCGGAGGGTACGAGCAGTACTTC. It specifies CASSLGTSGGYEQYF.

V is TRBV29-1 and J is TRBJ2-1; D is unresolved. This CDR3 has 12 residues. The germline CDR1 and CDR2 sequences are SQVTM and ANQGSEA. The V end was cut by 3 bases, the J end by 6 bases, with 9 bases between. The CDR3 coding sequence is TGCAGCGTTGAGGGCAGAAGCAATGAGCAGTTCTTC. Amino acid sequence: CSVEGRSNEQFF.

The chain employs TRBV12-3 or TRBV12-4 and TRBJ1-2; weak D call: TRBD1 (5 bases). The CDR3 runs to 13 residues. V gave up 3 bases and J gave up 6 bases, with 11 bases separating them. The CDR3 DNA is TGTGCCAGCAGTTTTGGACACCCGGATGGCTACACCTTC. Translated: CASSFGHPDGYTF.

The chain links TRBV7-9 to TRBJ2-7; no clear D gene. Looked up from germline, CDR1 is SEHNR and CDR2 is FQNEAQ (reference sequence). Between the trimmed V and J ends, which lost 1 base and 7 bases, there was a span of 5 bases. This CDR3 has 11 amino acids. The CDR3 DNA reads TGTGCCAGCAGCTTAGAGTGGGAGCAGTACTTC. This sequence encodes CASSLEWEQYF.

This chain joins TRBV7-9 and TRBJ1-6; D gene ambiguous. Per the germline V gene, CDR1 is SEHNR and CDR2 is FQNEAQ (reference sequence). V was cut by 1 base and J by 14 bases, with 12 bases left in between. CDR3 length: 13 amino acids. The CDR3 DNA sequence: TGTGCCAGCAGCTTAGGAGCGGGTTGGGCCCTCCACTTT. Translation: CASSLGAGWALHF.

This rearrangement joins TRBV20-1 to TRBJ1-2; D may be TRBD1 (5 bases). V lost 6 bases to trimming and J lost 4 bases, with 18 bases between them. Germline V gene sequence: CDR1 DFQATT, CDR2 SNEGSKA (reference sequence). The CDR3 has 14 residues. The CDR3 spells CSAPAGAGFYGYTF. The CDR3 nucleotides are TGCAGTGCCCCTGCCGGGGCAGGTTTCTATGGCTACACCTTC.

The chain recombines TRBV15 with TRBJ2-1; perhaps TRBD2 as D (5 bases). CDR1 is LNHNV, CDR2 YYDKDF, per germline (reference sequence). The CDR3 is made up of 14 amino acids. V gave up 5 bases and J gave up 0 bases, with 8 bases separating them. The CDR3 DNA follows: TGTGCCACCAGCGCCCGGGGCTCCTACAATGAGCAGTTCTTC. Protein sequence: CATSARGSYNEQFF.

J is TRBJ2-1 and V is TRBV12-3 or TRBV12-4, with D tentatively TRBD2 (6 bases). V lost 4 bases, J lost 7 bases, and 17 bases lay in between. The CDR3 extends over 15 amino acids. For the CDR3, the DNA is TGTGCCAGCAGTTCAGTTCTCCGGGGGAAGAATGAGCAGTTCTTC. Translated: CASSSVLRGKNEQFF.